The 10 T cell receptor beta chains presented below share a single source sample, sequenced in a study of blood T cell repertoires in COVID-19. Assay used: immunoSEQ multiplex PCR; TCRdb lists only in-frame clones, some missing. The sample lists approximately 150,000 clones, 85% occurring once. The specimen was PBMCs or T cells enriched from blood (not recorded which). These receptors all stem from a woman in her thirties or forties who had recovered from COVID-19.

V and J are TRBV14 and TRBJ1-2; 8 bases are shared with TRBD1. V shed 4 bases and J 4 bases; nucleotides not matched to a gene: 8. CDR1 is SGHDN and CDR2 is FVKESK in the germline V gene. This CDR3 has 15 residues. CDR3 residues: CASSPGQGYSYGYTF. CDR3 sequence (DNA): TGTGCCAGCAGCCCCGGACAGGGATATAGCTATGGCTACACCTTC.

The rearrangement links TRBV5-6 to TRBJ2-5, with a tentative D call TRBD1 (6 bases). The CDR3 is made up of 13 amino acids. The germline V gene has CDR1 SGHDT and CDR2 YYEEEE. V was cut by 3 bases and J by 3 bases, with 9 bases left in between. In DNA, the CDR3 is TGTGCCAGCAGCTCCGGGACAAAAGAGACCCAGTACTTC. It translates to CASSSGTKETQYF.

The genes are TRBV7-8 and TRBJ2-3; TRBD2 agrees at 9 bases. Germline V gene data show CDR1 as SGHVS and CDR2 as FQNEAQ. The CDR3 runs 17 residues. The V segment lost 5 bases and the J segment 4 bases; nucleotides outside the gene matches: 13. CDR3 amino acids: CASSPGEEREVADTQYF. For the CDR3, the DNA is TGTGCCAGCAGCCCGGGAGAAGAGCGGGAGGTCGCAGATACGCAGTATTTT.

This chain connects TRBV4-1 to TRBJ1-2; 9 nucleotides align to TRBD1. Looked up from germline, CDR1 is MGHRA and CDR2 is YSYEKL. This CDR3 contains 17 residues. Germline trimming cut 0 bases from V and 6 bases from J; bases unmatched to any gene: 11. This chain's CDR3 is CASSQEPHPQGANGYTF. For the CDR3, the DNA is TGCGCCAGCAGCCAAGAGCCCCACCCACAGGGGGCCAATGGCTACACCTTC.

The chain couples TRBV3-1 (or the pseudogene TRBV3-2) to TRBJ2-2; 11 bases are shared with TRBD2. V shed 6 bases and J 6 bases; nucleotides not matched to a gene: 6. Germline CDR1 LGHDT, CDR2 YNNKEL (reference sequence). This CDR3 has 15 amino acids. The CDR3 reads CASRLASGGSGELFF. In DNA, the CDR3 is TGTGCCAGCAGGTTAGCTAGCGGGGGGTCCGGGGAGCTGTTTTTT.

The chain links TRBV2 to TRBJ2-7, with 8 bases matching TRBD2. Germline lookup yields CDR1 SNHLY and CDR2 FYNNEI. CDR3 length: 15 residues. The V gene end was trimmed by 6 bases and the J gene end by 3 bases; junction bases not matched to a gene: 10. CDR3 nucleotides: TGTGCCAGCAGCCCTCTTGGTAGCGGGATCTACGAGCAGTACTTC. Its translation is CASSPLGSGIYEQYF.

The chain is built from TRBV7-2 and TRBJ2-5; tentative D call: TRBD1 (7 bases). V dropped 1 base and J dropped 5 bases, with 17 bases sitting between them. CDR1 SGHTA and CDR2 FQGNSA come from the germline V gene. The CDR3 has 16 residues. The CDR3 DNA is TGTGCCAGCAGCTTAGTAGGGACTTCAGGGGGGGAGACCCAGTACTTC. As protein: CASSLVGTSGGETQYF. The full variable domain, completed using reference TRBV7-2 and TRBJ2-5, is GAGVSQSPSNKVTEKGKDVELRCDPISGHTALYWYRQSLGQGLEFLIYFQGNSAPDKSGLPSDRFSAERTGGSVSTLTIQRTQQEDSAVYLCASSLVGTSGGETQYFGPGTRLLVL.

A note on this clone: The junction departs from the called germline gene at one end, perhaps through a read error. This rearrangement joins TRBV5-4 to TRBJ2-7; 13 bases fit TRBD2. Germline V gene sequence: CDR1 SGHNT, CDR2 YYREEE (reference sequence). The CDR3 has 15 residues. The CDR3 nucleotides are TGTGCCAGCAGATTGGGACTAGCGGGATCCTACGAGCAGTACTTC. Encoded protein: CASRLGLAGSYEQYF. Full variable domain (remainder filled in from reference TRBV5-4 and TRBJ2-7): ETGVTQSPTHLIKTRGQQVTLRCSSQSGHNTVSWYQQALGQGPQFIFQYYREEENGRGNFPPRFSGLQFPNYSSELNVNALELDDSALYLCASRLGLAGSYEQYFGPGTRLTVT.

This clone was observed a handful of times. This chain uses TRBV14 with TRBJ2-7; weak D call: TRBD1 (6 bases). Germline V gene lookup returns CDR1 SGHDN and CDR2 FVKESK. This CDR3 spans 15 amino acids. Trimming pared 4 bases from V and 2 bases from J, leaving 15 bases between. DNA for the CDR3: TGTGCCAGCAGCCCCGGAATCAGGGGACCCTACGAGCAGTACTTC. It codes for CASSPGIRGPYEQYF.

Concerning this clone: The same CDR3 arises from other DNA sequences in this sample as well. V gene TRBV5-1 combines with J gene TRBJ2-7; TRBD1 matches 8 bases. The CDR3 loop spans 14 amino acids. The V segment lost 4 bases and the J segment 2 bases; nucleotides outside the gene matches: 5. CDR1 is SGHRS and CDR2 is YFSETQ in the germline V gene. The CDR3 DNA is TGCGCCAGCAGCCCCCGGACAGGGCCCTACGAGCAGTACTTC. The encoded protein is CASSPRTGPYEQYF. Full variable domain (outside the CDR3, taken from reference TRBV5-1 and TRBJ2-7): KAGVTQTPRYLIKTRGQQVTLSCSPISGHRSVSWYQQTPGQGLQFLFEYFSETQRNKGNFPGRFSGRQFSNSRSEMNVSTLELGDSALYLCASSPRTGPYEQYFGPGTRLTVT.